This TCR beta chain was sequenced in a study of CD8 T cells in ankylosing spondylitis. Study-wide results and limits: CD8+ disease-linked clones were present at relatively low frequencies in blood. Made up of about eight highly homologous variants, a TCR beta motif appeared characteristic of ankylosing spondylitis blood. As reported, disease-linked clones showed significant enrichment in matched ankylosing spondylitis synovial fluid. Reports of some motif variants in reactive arthritis synovial fluid and blood predate this one.

The V gene's germline CDR1 is SGHRS and CDR2 YFSETQ. V dropped 1 base and J dropped 3 bases, with 23 bases sitting between them. The CDR3 has 18 residues. There are a few counts of this clonotype. Its antigen is unidentified. Each CDR3 protein is one row after TCRdb ran MiXCR on the 5' RACE reads. The table has nearly 350,000 distinct CDR3 sequences, approximately 15% seen once. This rearrangement joins TRBV5-1 to TRBJ2-7; D gene unclear. Sequences were obtained from blood, either unsorted or a sorted T cell fraction (not recorded which). This receptor was identified in a male donor with ankylosing spondylitis or in good health (not recorded which). CDR3 nucleotide sequence: TGCGCCAGCAGCTTGTTGGTTGTTATTACGGTGCGAGTCTACGAGCAGTACTTC. Translation: CASSLLVVITVRVYEQYF.